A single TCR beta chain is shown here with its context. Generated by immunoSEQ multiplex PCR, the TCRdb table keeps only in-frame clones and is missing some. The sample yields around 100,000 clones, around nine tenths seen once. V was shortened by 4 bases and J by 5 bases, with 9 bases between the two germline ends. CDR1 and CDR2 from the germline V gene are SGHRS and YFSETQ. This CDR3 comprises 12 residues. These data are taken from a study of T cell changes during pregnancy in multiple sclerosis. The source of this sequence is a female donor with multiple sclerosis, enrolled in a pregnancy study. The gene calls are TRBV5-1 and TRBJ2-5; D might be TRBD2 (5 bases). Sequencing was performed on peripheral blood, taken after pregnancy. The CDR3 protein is CASSEGGETQYF. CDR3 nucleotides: TGCGCCAGCAGCGAGGGTGGGGAGACCCAGTACTTC.